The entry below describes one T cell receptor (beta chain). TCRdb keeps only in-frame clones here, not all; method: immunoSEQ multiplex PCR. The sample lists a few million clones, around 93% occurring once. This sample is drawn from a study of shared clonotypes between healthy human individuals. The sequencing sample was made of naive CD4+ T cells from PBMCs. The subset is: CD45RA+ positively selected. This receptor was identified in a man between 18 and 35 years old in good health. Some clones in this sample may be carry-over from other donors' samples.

The CDR3 DNA is TGCGCCAGCAGCTTGGGACTAGCGGGAGGTATGTACGAGCAGTACTTC. It yields the protein CASSLGLAGGMYEQYF. The chain employs TRBV5-1 and TRBJ2-7, with 13 bases fitting TRBD2. Looked up from germline, CDR1 is SGHRS and CDR2 is YFSETQ. V lost 0 bases and J lost 4; bases outside the gene matches: 4. This CDR3 is 16 amino acids long. Supplemented by reference TRBV5-1 and TRBJ2-7, the full variable domain reads KAGVTQTPRYLIKTRGQQVTLSCSPISGHRSVSWYQQTPGQGLQFLFEYFSETQRNKGNFPGRFSGRQFSNSRSEMNVSTLELGDSALYLCASSLGLAGGMYEQYFGPGTRLTVT.